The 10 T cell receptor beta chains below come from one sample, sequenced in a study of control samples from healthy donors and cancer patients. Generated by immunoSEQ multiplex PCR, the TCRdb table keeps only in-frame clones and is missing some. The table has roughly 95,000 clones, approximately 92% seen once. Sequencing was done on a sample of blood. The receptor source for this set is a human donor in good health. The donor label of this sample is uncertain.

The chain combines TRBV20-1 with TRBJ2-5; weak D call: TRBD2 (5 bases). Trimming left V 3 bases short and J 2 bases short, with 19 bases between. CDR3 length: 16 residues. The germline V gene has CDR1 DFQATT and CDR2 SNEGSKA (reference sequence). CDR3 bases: TGCAGTGCTAGTCTCGGGGTATTAGCTTCTCAAGAGACCCAGTACTTC. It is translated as CSASLGVLASQETQYF.

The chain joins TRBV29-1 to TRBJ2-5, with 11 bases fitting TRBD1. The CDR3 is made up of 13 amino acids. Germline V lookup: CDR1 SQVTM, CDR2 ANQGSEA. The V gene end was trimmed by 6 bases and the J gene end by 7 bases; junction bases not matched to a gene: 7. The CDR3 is CSVTDRGRATQYF. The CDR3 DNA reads TGCAGCGTGACGGACAGGGGGCGAGCGACCCAGTACTTC.

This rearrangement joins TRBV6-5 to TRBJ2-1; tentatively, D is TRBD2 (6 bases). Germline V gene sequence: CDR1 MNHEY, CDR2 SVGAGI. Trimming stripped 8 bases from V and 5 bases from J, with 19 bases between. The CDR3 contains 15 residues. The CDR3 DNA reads TGTGCCAGCGGAGCGGGCGCGTCATTAAACAATGAGCAGTTCTTC. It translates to CASGAGASLNNEQFF.

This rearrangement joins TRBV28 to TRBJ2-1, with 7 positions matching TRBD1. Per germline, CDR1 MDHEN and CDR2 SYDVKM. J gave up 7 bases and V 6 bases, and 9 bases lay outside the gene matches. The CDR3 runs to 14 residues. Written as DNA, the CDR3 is TGTGCCAGCAGCCGACCTAAGACAGGGAATGAGCAGTTCTTC. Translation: CASSRPKTGNEQFF. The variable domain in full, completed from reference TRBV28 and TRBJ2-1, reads DVKVTQSSRYLVKRTGEKVFLECVQDMDHENMFWYRQDPGLGLRLIYFSYDVKMKEKGDIPEGYSVSREKKERFSLILESASTNQTSMYLCASSRPKTGNEQFFGPGTRLTVL.

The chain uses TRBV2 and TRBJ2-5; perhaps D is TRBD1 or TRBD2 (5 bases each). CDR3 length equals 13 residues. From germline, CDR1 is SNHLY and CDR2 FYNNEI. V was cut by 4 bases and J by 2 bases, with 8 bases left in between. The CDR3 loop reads CASSGDLQETQYF. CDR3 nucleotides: TGTGCCAGCAGTGGGGACCTACAAGAGACCCAGTACTTC.

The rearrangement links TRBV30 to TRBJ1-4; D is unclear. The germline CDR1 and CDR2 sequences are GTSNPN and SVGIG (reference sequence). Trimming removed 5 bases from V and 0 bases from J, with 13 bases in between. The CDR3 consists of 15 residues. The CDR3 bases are TGTGCCTGGCAACCGGGGTTTACAACTAATGAAAAACTGTTTTTT. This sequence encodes CAWQPGFTTNEKLFF.

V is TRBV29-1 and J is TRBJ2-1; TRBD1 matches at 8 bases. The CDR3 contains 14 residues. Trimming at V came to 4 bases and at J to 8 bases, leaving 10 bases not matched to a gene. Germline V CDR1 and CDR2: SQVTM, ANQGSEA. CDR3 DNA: TGCAGCGTTGCTCCGCTGGACAGGGAGGATGAGCAGTTCTTC. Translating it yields CSVAPLDREDEQFF.

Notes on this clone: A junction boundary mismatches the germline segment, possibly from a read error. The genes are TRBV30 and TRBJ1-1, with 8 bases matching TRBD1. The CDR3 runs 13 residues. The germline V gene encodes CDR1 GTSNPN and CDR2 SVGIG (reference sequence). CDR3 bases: TGCGGGGACAGGTTGAACCTCAACACTGAAGCTTTCTTT. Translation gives CGDRLNLNTEAFF.

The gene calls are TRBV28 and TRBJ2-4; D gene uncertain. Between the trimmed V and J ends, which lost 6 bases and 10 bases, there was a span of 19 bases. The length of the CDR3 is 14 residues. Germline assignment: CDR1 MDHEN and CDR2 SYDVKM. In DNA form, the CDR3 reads TGTGCCAGCAGCCCCGGCGATCCCAGGCGGATTCAGTACTTC. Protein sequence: CASSPGDPRRIQYF. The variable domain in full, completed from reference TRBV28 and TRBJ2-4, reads DVKVTQSSRYLVKRTGEKVFLECVQDMDHENMFWYRQDPGLGLRLIYFSYDVKMKEKGDIPEGYSVSREKKERFSLILESASTNQTSMYLCASSPGDPRRIQYFGAGTRLSVL.

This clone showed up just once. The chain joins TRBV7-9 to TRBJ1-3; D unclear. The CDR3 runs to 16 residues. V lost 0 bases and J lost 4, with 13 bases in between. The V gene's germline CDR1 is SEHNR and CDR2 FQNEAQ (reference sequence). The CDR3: CASSLAGSLAGNTIYF. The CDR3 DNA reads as TGTGCCAGCAGCTTAGCGGGGTCGTTGGCCGGAAACACCATATATTTT.